The next 10 T cell receptor beta chains were all read from a single sample in a study of blood T cells in healthy people across ages. For the second PCR, which ran for about 7 to 11 cycles, a sample-barcoded 5' primer and a J-beta primer mix were used. TCRdb reanalysed the 5' RACE reads using MiXCR and keeps one entry per CDR3 protein. The table has hundreds of thousands of distinct CDR3 sequences, 25% to 35% seen once. The sample taken for sequencing was blood. The receptors originated from a woman aged 80 or older in good health.

This clonotype came up a few times. This sequence may be a read error, since a much larger clone differs from it by one base. The genes are TRBV20-1 and TRBJ2-4; D unresolved. Germline V gene data show CDR1 as DFQATT and CDR2 as SNEGSKA (reference sequence). V gave up 6 bases and J gave up 13 bases, with 19 bases separating them. The length of the CDR3 is 12 residues. CDR3 DNA sequence: TGCAGTGCCCGAGACAACTACAATGAGCAGTACTTC. Its translation is CSARDNYNEQYF.

V usage is TRBV9 and J usage is TRBJ2-2, with TRBD2 identical over 9 bases. Trimming cost V 0 bases and J 4 bases; bases outside gene matches: 7. The germline V gene has CDR1 SGDLS and CDR2 YYNGEE. The CDR3 totals 17 residues. CDR3 region: CASSVGGGASGTGELFF. For the CDR3, the DNA is TGTGCCAGCAGCGTAGGCGGGGGGGCCTCAGGCACCGGGGAGCTGTTTTTT.

There are many counts of this clonotype. The chain is built from TRBV5-1 and TRBJ2-1, with 10 bases matching TRBD2. The germline V gene has CDR1 SGHRS and CDR2 YFSETQ. This CDR3 spans 15 amino acids. After removal of 4 bases from V and 8 bases from J, the junction contained 9 bases not matched to a gene. CDR3 protein: CASSTGLAKGDEQFF. The DNA of the CDR3 is TGCGCCAGCAGCACGGGACTAGCGAAAGGGGATGAGCAGTTCTTC.

This clonotype was counted ten times or more. The chain joins TRBV6-6 to TRBJ2-5; 9 nucleotides agree with TRBD1. Germline V gene sequence: CDR1 MNHNY, CDR2 SVGAGI (reference sequence). Losses at the gene ends were 2 bases for V and 4 bases for J; bases not matched to a gene: 5. The CDR3 has 15 amino acids. The CDR3 DNA reads TGTGCCAGCAGTTACACCTTGACAGGGGGAGAGACCCAGTACTTC. Translation gives CASSYTLTGGETQYF.

This clonotype came up a few times. The junction shows a germline mismatch at one end, possibly a read error. The chain has TRBV20-1 and TRBJ1-1, with TRBD1 matching over 8 bases. Germline CDR1 is DFQATT and CDR2 is SNEGSKA (reference sequence). The CDR3 is made up of 15 amino acids. The CDR3 DNA sequence: TGCAGTGCTCGAGACAGGGGAACTGGGGACACTGAAGCTTTCTTT. This codes for CSARDRGTGDTEAFF.

This clonotype showed up many times. The chain joins TRBV10-2 to TRBJ1-2, with D tentatively TRBD1 (5 bases). Per germline, CDR1 WSHSY and CDR2 SAAADI. This CDR3 is built from 14 residues. The V end was cut by 6 bases, the J end by 3 bases, with 14 bases between. The CDR3 is CASSAGPRDYGYTF. CDR3 sequence (DNA): TGCGCCAGCAGCGCCGGGCCCAGGGACTATGGCTACACCTTC.

This clonotype was recorded at least ten times. This chain uses TRBV7-3 with TRBJ1-1, with D possibly matching TRBD1 (5 bases). The CDR3 contains 15 residues. CDR1 and CDR2 (germline): SGHTA, FQGTGA. V was cut by 6 bases and J by 4 bases, with 18 bases left in between. This CDR3 reads CASSRTGTVGTEAFF. The CDR3 region has the DNA TGTGCCAGCAGTCGCACCGGGACGGTGGGCACTGAAGCTTTCTTT.

Many counts were recorded for this clonotype. The chain links TRBV5-5 to TRBJ1-1, with 8 bases matching TRBD1. The CDR3 extends over 14 amino acids. Germline loops: CDR1 SGHKS, CDR2 YYEKEE (reference sequence). V was pared by 4 bases and J by 5 bases, with 7 bases of the junction left unmatched. The chain's CDR3 is CASSHDRGGTEAFF. The CDR3, as DNA: TGTGCCAGCAGCCATGACAGGGGAGGAACTGAAGCTTTCTTT.

This clonotype was seen at least ten times. CDR3 in DNA: TGCAGTGTTGTTCCGGAGGACAGAGCACAAGAGACCCAGTACTTC. Protein sequence: CSVVPEDRAQETQYF. J is TRBJ2-5 and V is TRBV20-1; D might be TRBD1 (6 bases). The CDR3 totals 15 residues. V gave up 7 bases and J gave up 2 bases, with 20 bases separating them. In germline, CDR1 is DFQATT, CDR2 SNEGSKA (reference sequence).

This clonotype was seen ten or more times. V gene TRBV12-3 or TRBV12-4 combines with J gene TRBJ2-7; unclear D gene. Trimming shortened V by 4 bases and J by 1 base, and 20 bases separated the two germline ends. The CDR3 consists of 17 residues. The CDR3 bases are TGTGCCAGCAGTTGGGCCACAGTGGCCATAAATTCCTACGAGCAGTACTTC. Encoded protein: CASSWATVAINSYEQYF.